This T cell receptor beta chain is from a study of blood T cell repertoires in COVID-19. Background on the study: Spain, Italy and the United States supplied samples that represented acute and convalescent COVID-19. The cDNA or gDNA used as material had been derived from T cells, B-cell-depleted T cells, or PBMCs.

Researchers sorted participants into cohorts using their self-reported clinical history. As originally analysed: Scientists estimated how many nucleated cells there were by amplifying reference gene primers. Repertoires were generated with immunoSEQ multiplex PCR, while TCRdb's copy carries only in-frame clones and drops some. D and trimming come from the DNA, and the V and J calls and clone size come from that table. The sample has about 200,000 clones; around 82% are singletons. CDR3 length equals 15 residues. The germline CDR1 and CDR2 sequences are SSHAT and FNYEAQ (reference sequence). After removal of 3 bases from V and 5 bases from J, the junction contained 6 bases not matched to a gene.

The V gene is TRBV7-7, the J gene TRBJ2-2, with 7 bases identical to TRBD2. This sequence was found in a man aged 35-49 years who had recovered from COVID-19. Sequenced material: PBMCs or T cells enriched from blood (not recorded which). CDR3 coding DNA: TGTGCCAGCAGCTTTGGACGGGGGGTAACCGGGGAGCTGTTTTTT. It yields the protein CASSFGRGVTGELFF.